These T cell receptor beta chains were read from a single sample in a study of read filtering for tumor transcriptome and immune sequencing. MiXCR, applied by TCRdb to the reads, yields one record per CDR3 protein. In the table there are 37,000 or so distinct CDR3 sequences, 12% to 15% of which are singletons. The sequencing input was a population of CD138-negative cells sorted from bone marrow. Receptors were obtained from a donor aged 40 or over with multiple myeloma. Both conserved end residues are part of each CDR3. A D gene is named only where the DNA matches it firmly. Not every row has a clone size; where given, it reads once, few, many or a size class.

j_call d_call clone_size cdr3_length v_call cdr3_aa cdr3_nt
TRBJ2-3 TRBD2 many 17 TRBV19 CASSIIWASGSSDTQYF TGTGCCAGTAGTATAATCTGGGCTAGCGGGAGCTCAGATACGCAGTATTTT
TRBJ1-1 TRBD1 many 9 TRBV5-6 CASDRVAFF TGTGCCAGCGACAGGGTTGCTTTCTTT
TRBJ1-4 NA NA 15 TRBV11-2 CASSLAGGTNEKLFF TGTGCCAGCAGCTTAGCGGGGGGTACTAATGAAAAACTGTTTTTT
TRBJ2-3 NA many 16 TRBV7-2 CASSSRGGASTDTQYF TGTGCCAGCAGCTCGAGGGGGGGAGCTAGCACAGATACGCAGTATTTT
TRBJ2-3 NA NA 15 TRBV2 CASTVNGGFTDTQYF TGTGCCAGCACCGTTAACGGAGGCTTCACAGATACGCAGTATTTT
TRBJ1-1 NA many 14 TRBV12-3/TRBV12-4 CASSQQISGTEAFF TGTGCCAGCAGCCAACAAATATCGGGCACTGAAGCTTTCTTT
TRBJ2-7 TRBD2 many 17 TRBV20-1 CSANGASGRGGAYEQYF TGCAGTGCTAACGGCGCTAGCGGGAGGGGAGGGGCCTACGAGCAGTACTTC
TRBJ2-1 NA many 16 TRBV4-2 CASSQAGVRSYNEQFF TGTGCCAGCAGCCAAGCGGGCGTCCGCTCCTACAATGAGCAGTTCTTC
TRBJ1-2 TRBD1 many 13 TRBV7-8 CASSIQGYYGYTF TGTGCCAGCAGCATACAGGGGTACTATGGCTACACCTTC
TRBJ1-1 NA many 15 TRBV9 CASSPAGGRGTEAFF TGTGCCAGCAGCCCCGCCGGGGGGAGAGGAACTGAAGCTTTCTTT
TRBJ1-1 NA many 11 TRBV20-1 CSALQNTEAFF TGCAGTGCCCTGCAGAACACTGAAGCTTTCTTT
TRBJ2-1 NA many 12 TRBV4-2 CASGLRYNEQFF TGTGCCAGCGGATTAAGATACAATGAGCAGTTCTTC
TRBJ2-3 TRBD2 many 14 TRBV6-2/TRBV6-3 CASRPSGSTDTQYF TGTGCCAGCAGGCCTAGCGGTAGCACAGATACGCAGTATTTT
TRBJ1-6 NA few 12 TRBV27 CASSGVNSPLHF TGTGCCAGCAGTGGGGTCAATTCACCCCTCCACTTT
TRBJ2-1 NA many 13 TRBV3-1 CASSQTSPHEQFF TGTGCCAGCAGCCAAACTAGCCCACATGAGCAGTTCTTC
TRBJ2-1 TRBD1 many 16 TRBV12-3/TRBV12-4 CASSIGQGMKHNEQFF TGTGCCAGCAGTATTGGACAGGGAATGAAACACAATGAGCAGTTCTTC
TRBJ2-2 TRBD1 many 14 TRBV6-5 CASRKDRDTGELFF TGTGCCAGCAGAAAGGACAGGGACACCGGGGAGCTGTTTTTT
TRBJ1-2 NA many 17 TRBV18 CASSPPLGGAVNYGYTF TGTGCCAGCTCACCACCATTAGGAGGGGCGGTTAACTATGGCTACACCTTC
TRBJ2-5 NA many 15 TRBV11-2 CASSLVGGREETQYF TGTGCCAGCAGCTTAGTGGGGGGACGGGAAGAGACCCAGTACTTC
TRBJ2-7 TRBD1 NA 17 TRBV11-2 CASSSLPPDRAAYEQYF TGTGCCAGCAGCTCACTTCCCCCGGACAGGGCCGCCTACGAGCAGTACTTC
TRBJ1-1 NA large 13 TRBV28 CASSSPENTEAFF TGTGCCAGCAGTTCGCCAGAGAACACTGAAGCTTTCTTT
TRBJ2-6 NA many 17 TRBV13 CASSPPEGTVGANVLTF TGTGCCAGCAGCCCCCCGGAGGGGACGGTGGGGGCCAACGTCCTGACTTTC